This T cell receptor beta chain was found in a study of neurological immune-mediated disorders. Study-level results: The most TCR clonal expansion was seen in HTLV-1-associated myelopathy, and the least was seen in multiple sclerosis, which fell below healthy controls. None of the CDR3 amino acid sequences of expanded clones were shared across subjects, and this suggested private repertoires in all groups.

The cDNA came from 5'RACE, which used 10-nucleotide random UMIs. TCRdb analysed the 5' RACE reads with MiXCR anew, one entry per CDR3 protein. The repertoire has over 45,000 distinct CDR3 sequences, under 30% of them found once; the top ten carry 20% to 25%. This clonotype was recorded many times. No antigen is known for it. Unsorted libraries were prepared from 2 million PBMCs held at -80 C. The TCR originated in a woman between 65 and 79 years old in good health. Sequencing was done on a sample of PBMCs.

CDR3 sequence: CASSPQFGGSYEQYF. Here the CDR3 DNA reads TGTGCCAGCAGTCCCCAGTTCGGGGGCTCCTACGAGCAGTACTTC. V is TRBV6-5 and J is TRBJ2-7, with D possibly matching TRBD2 (6 bases). CDR1 is MNHEY and CDR2 is SVGAGI in the germline V gene. CDR3 length: 15 residues. Trimming cost V 5 bases and J 0 bases, with 14 bases left between them.